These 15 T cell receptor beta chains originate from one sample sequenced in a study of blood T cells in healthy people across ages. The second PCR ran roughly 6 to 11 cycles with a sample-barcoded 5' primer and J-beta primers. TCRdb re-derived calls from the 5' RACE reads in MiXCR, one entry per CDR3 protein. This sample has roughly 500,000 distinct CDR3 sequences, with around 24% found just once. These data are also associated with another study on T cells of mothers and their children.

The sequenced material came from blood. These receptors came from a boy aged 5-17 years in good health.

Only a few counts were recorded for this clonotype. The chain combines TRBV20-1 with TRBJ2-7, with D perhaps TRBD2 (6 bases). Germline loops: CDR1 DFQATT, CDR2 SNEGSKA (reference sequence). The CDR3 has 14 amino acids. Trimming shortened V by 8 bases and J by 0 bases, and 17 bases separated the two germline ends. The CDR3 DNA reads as TGCAGTACGCCTCACGGGGGTGGCTCCTACGAGCAGTACTTC. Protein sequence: CSTPHGGGSYEQYF.

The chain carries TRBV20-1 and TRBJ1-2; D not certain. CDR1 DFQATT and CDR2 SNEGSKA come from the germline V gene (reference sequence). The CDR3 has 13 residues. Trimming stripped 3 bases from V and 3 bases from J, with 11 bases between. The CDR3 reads CSASPERDYGYTF. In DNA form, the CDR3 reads TGCAGTGCTAGTCCGGAAAGGGACTATGGCTACACCTTC.

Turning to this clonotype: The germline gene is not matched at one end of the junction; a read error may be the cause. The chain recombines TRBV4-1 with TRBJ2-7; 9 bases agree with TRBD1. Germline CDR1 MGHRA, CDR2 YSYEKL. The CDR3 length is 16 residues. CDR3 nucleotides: TGCGCCAGCTCTAAGAGATGGACAGGGGACTCCTACGAGCAGTGCTTC. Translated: CASSKRWTGDSYEQCF.

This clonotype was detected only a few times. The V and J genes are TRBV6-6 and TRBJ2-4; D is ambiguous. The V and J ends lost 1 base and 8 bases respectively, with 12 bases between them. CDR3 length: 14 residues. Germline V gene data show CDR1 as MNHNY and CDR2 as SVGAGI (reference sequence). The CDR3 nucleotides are TGTGCCAGCAGTTACTTGCCCCCTCAAGACATTCAGTACTTC. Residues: CASSYLPPQDIQYF.

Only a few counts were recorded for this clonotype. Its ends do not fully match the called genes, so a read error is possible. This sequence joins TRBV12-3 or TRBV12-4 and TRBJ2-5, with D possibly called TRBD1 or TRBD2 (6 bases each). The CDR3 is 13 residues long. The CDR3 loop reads CARCKGGTEAQYF. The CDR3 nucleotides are TGTGCCCGGTGTAAGGGGGGTACAGAGGCCCAGTACTTC.

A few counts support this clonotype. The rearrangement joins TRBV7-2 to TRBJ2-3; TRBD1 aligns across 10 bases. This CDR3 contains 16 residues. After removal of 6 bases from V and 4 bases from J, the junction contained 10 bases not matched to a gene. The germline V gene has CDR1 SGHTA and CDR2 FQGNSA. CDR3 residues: CASSFDYGTGADTQYF. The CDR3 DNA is TGTGCCAGCAGTTTCGATTATGGGACAGGGGCAGATACGCAGTATTTT. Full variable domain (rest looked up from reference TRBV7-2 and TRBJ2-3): GAGVSQSPSNKVTEKGKDVELRCDPISGHTALYWYRQSLGQGLEFLIYFQGNSAPDKSGLPSDRFSAERTGGSVSTLTIQRTQQEDSAVYLCASSFDYGTGADTQYFGPGTRLTVL.

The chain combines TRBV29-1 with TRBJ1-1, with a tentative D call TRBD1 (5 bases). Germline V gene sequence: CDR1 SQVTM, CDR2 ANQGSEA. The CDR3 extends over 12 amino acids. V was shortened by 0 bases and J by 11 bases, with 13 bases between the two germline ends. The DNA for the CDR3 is TGCAGCGTTGAAGACCGGGACCTGAGGGCTTTCTTT. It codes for CSVEDRDLRAFF.

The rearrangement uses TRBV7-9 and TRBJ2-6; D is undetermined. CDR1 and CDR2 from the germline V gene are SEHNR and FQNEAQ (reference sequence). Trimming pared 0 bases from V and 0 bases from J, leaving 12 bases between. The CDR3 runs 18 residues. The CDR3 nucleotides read TGTGCCAGCAGCTTAGCTCTCACCACAAGCTCTGGGGCCAACGTCCTGACTTTC. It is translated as CASSLALTTSSGANVLTF.

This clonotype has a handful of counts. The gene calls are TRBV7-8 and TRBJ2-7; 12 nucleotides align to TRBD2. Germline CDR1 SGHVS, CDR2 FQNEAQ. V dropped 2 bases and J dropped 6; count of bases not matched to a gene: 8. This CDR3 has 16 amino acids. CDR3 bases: TGTGCCAGCAGCTTACACCCTAGCGGGGGGGCAATCGAGCAGTACTTC. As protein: CASSLHPSGGAIEQYF.

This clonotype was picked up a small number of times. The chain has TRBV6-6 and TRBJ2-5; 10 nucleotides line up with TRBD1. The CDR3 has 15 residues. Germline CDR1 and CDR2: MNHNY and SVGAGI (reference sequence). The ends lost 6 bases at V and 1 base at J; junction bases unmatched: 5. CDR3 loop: CASRNRTGGQETQYF. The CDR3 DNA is TGTGCCAGCAGAAACAGGACAGGGGGCCAAGAGACCCAGTACTTC.

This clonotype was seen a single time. CDR3 sequence reads: CSAPKWSAVNEQFF. In DNA form, the CDR3 reads TGCAGTGCCCCAAAGTGGTCCGCTGTCAATGAGCAGTTCTTC. V and J are TRBV20-1 and TRBJ2-1; D gene uncertain. The germline V and J ends were trimmed by 6 bases and 6 bases, with 18 bases remaining between them. The CDR3 contains 14 residues. CDR1 and CDR2 from the germline V gene are DFQATT and SNEGSKA (reference sequence).

CDR3 coding DNA: TGCGCCAGCAGCTTGGCCGGCGGACAAAGAGAGACCCAGTACTTC. It yields the protein CASSLAGGQRETQYF. The V call is TRBV5-1, the J call TRBJ2-5, with a weak D call TRBD1 (5 bases). V dropped 0 bases and J dropped 4 bases, with 13 bases sitting between them. The CDR3 is 15 residues long. Germline CDR1 SGHRS, CDR2 YFSETQ.

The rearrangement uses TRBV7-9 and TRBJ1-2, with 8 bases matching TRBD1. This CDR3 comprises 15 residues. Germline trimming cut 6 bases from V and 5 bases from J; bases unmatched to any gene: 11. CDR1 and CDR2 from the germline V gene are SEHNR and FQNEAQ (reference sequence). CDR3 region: CASSHTDRVFYGYTF. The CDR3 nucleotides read TGTGCCAGCAGTCATACGGACAGGGTTTTTTATGGCTACACCTTC. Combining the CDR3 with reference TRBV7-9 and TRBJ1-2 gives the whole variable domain DTGVSQNPRHKITKRGQNVTFRCDPISEHNRLYWYRQTLGQGPEFLTYFQNEAQLEKSRLLSDRFSAERPKGSFSTLEIQRTEQGDSAMYLCASSHTDRVFYGYTFGSGTRLTVV.

CDR3 in DNA: TGTGCCAGCAGCCAAACAAGAGCGGGAGCCCCGGTTGAGCAGTTCTTC. It is translated as CASSQTRAGAPVEQFF. V is TRBV3-1 and J is TRBJ2-5, with 8 bases that match TRBD2. The J call is uncertain, as TRBJ2-1 better fits the DNA end. Germline V lookup: CDR1 LGHDT, CDR2 YNNKEL (reference sequence). The CDR3 has 16 amino acids.

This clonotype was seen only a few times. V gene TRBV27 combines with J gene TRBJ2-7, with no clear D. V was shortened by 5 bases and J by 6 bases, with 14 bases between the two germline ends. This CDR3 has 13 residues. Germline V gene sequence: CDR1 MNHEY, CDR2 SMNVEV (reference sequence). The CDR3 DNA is TGTGCCAGCAGTACCTTCGGACGAAGCGAGCAGTACTTC. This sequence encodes CASSTFGRSEQYF.